This T cell receptor beta chain is from a study of CD8 T cells in Susac syndrome. This clonotype was seen only a few times. An input of about 0.5 to 1 ug of RNA was subjected to reverse transcription using random hexamers. TCRdb re-analysed the immunoSEQ multiplex PCR reads in MiXCR, keeping a single row per CDR3 protein. The table lists some 70,000 distinct CDR3 sequences, 94% of them singletons, with about 0.6% in the top ten. After removal of 5 bases from V and 5 bases from J, the junction contained 17 bases not matched to a gene. The CDR3 extends over 18 amino acids. The receptor was derived from a human donor with multiple sclerosis. The J gene is TRBJ2-7, the V gene TRBV12-3 or TRBV12-4, with 11 bases lining up with TRBD1. Sequenced sample: CD8+ T cells from PBMCs. CDR3 DNA sequence: TGTGCCAGCAGTCGAGGACAGGGGGCCGATTTTACCCCTCACGAGCAGTACTTC. Translation gives CASSRGQGADFTPHEQYF.